Each of the 11 T cell receptor beta chains below was sequenced from the same sample in a study of blood T cell repertoires in COVID-19. TCRdb's table, derived via immunoSEQ multiplex PCR, lists solely in-frame clones and lacks some. The sample yields approximately 99,000 clones, about four fifths seen once. Input material: peripheral blood. The receptors stem from a woman aged 70-85 years with acute or convalescent COVID-19.

The rearrangement joins TRBV19 to TRBJ1-2, with 7 bases fitting TRBD1. J lost 4 bases, V lost 5 bases, and 4 bases had no gene match. CDR1 and CDR2 (germline): LNHDA, SQIVND (reference sequence). The CDR3 loop spans 13 amino acids. Here the CDR3 reads CASSPWTGYGYTF. The CDR3, as DNA: TGTGCCAGTAGTCCTTGGACAGGCTATGGCTACACCTTC. The whole variable domain, remainder taken from reference TRBV19 and TRBJ1-2, is DGGITQSPKYLFRKEGQNVTLSCEQNLNHDAMYWYRQDPGQGLRLIYYSQIVNDFQKGDIAEGYSVSREKKESFPLTVTSAQKNPTAFYLCASSPWTGYGYTFGSGTRLTVV.

V gene TRBV10-3 combines with J gene TRBJ1-2, with a tentative D call TRBD1 (5 bases). Germline V gene data show CDR1 as ENHRY and CDR2 as SYGVKD. The CDR3 is made up of 14 amino acids. With 3 bases removed from V and 10 bases from J, the gap between germline ends came to 18 bases. CDR3 nucleotide sequence: TGTGCCATCAGTGATCCGACAGAGGAACGGCACTACACCTTC. Translated, it gives CAISDPTEERHYTF.

This rearrangement joins TRBV28 to TRBJ1-6, with 8 bases fitting TRBD1. Germline V gene lookup returns CDR1 MDHEN and CDR2 SYDVKM. V dropped 3 bases and J dropped 0; count of bases not matched to a gene: 1. This CDR3 has 16 amino acids. The CDR3 nucleotides are TGTGCCAGCAGTTTTCAGGGGGCCTCCTATAATTCACCCCTCCACTTT. Encoded protein: CASSFQGASYNSPLHF.

There are a few counts of this clone. The V call is TRBV4-1, the J call TRBJ2-2, with 8 bases fitting TRBD2. V shed 4 bases, J shed 4 bases, and the junction held 5 bases outside the gene matches. The CDR3 contains 15 residues. CDR1 and CDR2 from the germline V gene are MGHRA and YSYEKL. The chain's CDR3 is CASSPSGTSTGELFF. CDR3 nucleotides: TGCGCCAGCAGCCCTTCCGGGACTAGCACCGGGGAGCTGTTTTTT.

The CDR3 here is CASRAPRTGGLNTEAFF. CDR3 DNA: TGTGCCAGTAGGGCCCCTAGGACAGGGGGTCTGAACACTGAAGCTTTCTTT. The rearrangement uses TRBV19 and TRBJ1-1, with 10 nucleotides matching TRBD1. Germline V lookup: CDR1 LNHDA, CDR2 SQIVND (reference sequence). Trimming took 6 bases from V and 0 from J; bases not matched to a gene: 10. This CDR3 is built from 17 residues.

The chain uses TRBV5-4 and TRBJ1-2, with 9 nucleotides matching TRBD1. Germline V gene sequence: CDR1 SGHNT, CDR2 YYREEE (reference sequence). The CDR3 covers 15 residues. The V and J ends lost 4 bases and 8 bases, in that order; junction bases with no gene match: 12. The DNA for the CDR3 is TGTGCCAGCAGCCGCGCCGGACAGGGGCGGGGAGGCTACACCTTC. It translates to CASSRAGQGRGGYTF.

The chain uses TRBV28 and TRBJ1-6, with D possibly matching TRBD1 (6 bases). The CDR3 is 15 amino acids. CDR1 and CDR2 (germline): MDHEN, SYDVKM. V lost 8 bases and J 2 bases, leaving 13 bases between the germline ends. CDR3 sequence reads: CASLRGATYNSPLHF. The CDR3 nucleotides read TGTGCCAGCCTCCGGGGGGCCACCTATAATTCACCCCTCCACTTT.

The rearrangement links TRBV7-8 to TRBJ2-2; possibly TRBD2 for D (7 bases). The V end was cut by 0 bases, the J end by 3 bases, with 11 bases between. Germline lookup yields CDR1 SGHVS and CDR2 FQNEAQ. The CDR3 extends over 16 amino acids. CDR3 DNA: TGTGCCAGCAGCTTAGCGGGGGGGCCGGACACCGGGGAGCTGTTTTTT. This gives the protein CASSLAGGPDTGELFF.

There are a few counts of this clone. The chain has TRBV7-9 and TRBJ1-5, with D possibly TRBD1 on 5 matching bases. Trimming removed 3 bases at V and 5 bases at J, with 14 bases between. The germline V gene has CDR1 SEHNR and CDR2 FQNEAQ (reference sequence). This CDR3 region has 15 residues. CDR3 sequence reads: CASSFGLGGDQPQHF. CDR3 sequence (DNA): TGTGCCAGCAGCTTTGGCTTGGGGGGGGATCAGCCCCAGCATTTT. Using reference TRBV7-9 and TRBJ1-5 for the parts outside the CDR3, the full variable domain is DTGVSQNPRHKITKRGQNVTFRCDPISEHNRLYWYRQTLGQGPEFLTYFQNEAQLEKSRLLSDRFSAERPKGSFSTLEIQRTEQGDSAMYLCASSFGLGGDQPQHFGDGTRLSIL.

CDR3 residues: CASCRSGVNTEAFF. In DNA form, the CDR3 reads TGTGCCAGCTGTCGGAGTGGAGTGAACACTGAAGCTTTCTTT. The J gene is TRBJ1-1, the V gene TRBV3-1 (or the pseudogene TRBV3-2); D is unresolved. CDR1 and CDR2 (germline): LGHDT, YNNKEL (reference sequence). The length of the CDR3 is 14 residues. Deletions cut 8 bases from V and 0 bases from J, with 13 bases between.

The CDR3 coding sequence is TGTGCCAGCAGCTTAGCTGGGAGGCAGGAAAAACTGTTTTTT. Translating gives CASSLAGRQEKLFF. The rearrangement joins TRBV7-2 to TRBJ1-4, with D unclear. Between the trimmed V and J ends, which lost 0 bases and 8 bases, there was a span of 10 bases. This CDR3 has 14 amino acids. Germline V gene lookup returns CDR1 SGHTA and CDR2 FQGNSA.